This T cell receptor beta chain comes out of a study of blood T cell repertoires in COVID-19. As for the study in general: Sources were T cells, B-cell-depleted T cells, or PBMCs; the material itself was cDNA or gDNA.

In the source study's methods: Estimation of nucleated cell counts relied on the amplification of reference gene primers. Libraries were prepared by immunoSEQ multiplex PCR; TCRdb keeps only in-frame clonotypes and omits some of them. V, J and clone size derive from that table, while D and trimming were established from the DNA sequence. This repertoire shows roughly 330,000 clones, approximately 87% found once; its top ten account for less than 6%. The CDR3 loop spans 15 amino acids. Germline-derived CDR1 and CDR2 are SGHNT and YYREEE (reference sequence). Trimming shortened V by 4 bases and J by 8 bases, and 20 bases separated the two germline ends.

The sample comprised PBMCs or T cells enriched from blood (not recorded which). The chain combines TRBV5-4 with TRBJ2-3, with D possibly being TRBD2 (7 bases). This receptor was taken from a woman in her 30s who had recovered from COVID-19. The CDR3: CASSPPGGGGGTQYF. CDR3 DNA sequence: TGTGCCAGCAGCCCCCCCGGGGGCGGGGGTGGTACGCAGTATTTT.